This TCR beta chain was observed in a study of T cell responses to AZD1222 COVID-19 vaccine. Germline V gives CDR1 KGHSH, CDR2 LQKENI. Trimming pared 3 bases from V and 2 bases from J, leaving 10 bases between. This CDR3 is built from 14 residues. This clone has just a few counts. Only in-frame clones appear in the TCRdb table, and some are missing; sequencing was by immunoSEQ multiplex PCR. Here the sample spans nearly 110,000 clones, around nine tenths being singletons. This sequence joins TRBV18 and TRBJ1-1; D is uncertain. This sequence originates from an adult who received the AZD1222 COVID-19 vaccine. The specimen comprised peripheral blood, sampled 28 days after the second AZD1222 dose. The CDR3 region is CASSPVEINTEAFF. In DNA form, the CDR3 reads TGTGCCAGCTCACCGGTGGAAATCAACACTGAAGCTTTCTTT.